A single sample is the source of the 15 T cell receptor beta chains below, sequenced in a study of blood T cell repertoires in COVID-19. The method was immunoSEQ multiplex PCR; TCRdb's version includes in-frame clones alone and lacks a portion of them. Altogether around 200,000 clones are present, 85% to 90% being singletons, with the ten largest covering roughly 2%. The sequenced sample consisted of peripheral blood. The receptor set was obtained from a woman in her forties or fifties with acute or convalescent COVID-19.

The rearrangement joins TRBV3-1 (or the pseudogene TRBV3-2) to TRBJ1-1; D might be TRBD1 (5 bases). V was shortened by 4 bases and J by 6 bases, with 9 bases between the two germline ends. In germline, CDR1 is LGHDT, CDR2 YNNKEL (reference sequence). This CDR3 is built from 12 residues. The CDR3 coding sequence is TGTGCCAGCAGCCGTGGACACCCTGAAGCTTTCTTT. The encoded protein is CASSRGHPEAFF.

The chain links TRBV2 to TRBJ1-5; D is perhaps TRBD1 (5 bases). V lost 3 bases and J 6 bases, leaving 15 bases between the germline ends. Germline V CDR1 and CDR2: SNHLY, FYNNEI. This CDR3 comprises 15 residues. CDR3 region: CASSEGPQESQPQHF. The CDR3 region has the DNA TGTGCCAGCAGTGAGGGGCCCCAGGAAAGTCAGCCCCAGCATTTT.

The chain recombines TRBV24-1 with TRBJ1-1; D uncertain. Trimming shortened V by 5 bases and J by 4 bases, and 10 bases separated the two germline ends. CDR1 and CDR2 from the germline V gene are KGHDR and SFDVKD. The CDR3 contains 13 residues. For the CDR3, the DNA is TGTGCCACCAGTGGGGCAGACATCACTGAAGCTTTCTTT. Its protein product is CATSGADITEAFF.

DNA of the CDR3: TGCGCCAGCAGCCAAGGCTCTTTGGAGGCGGGAGGGCCGTACAATGAGCAGTTCTTC. Translated: CASSQGSLEAGGPYNEQFF. The chain carries TRBV4-3 and TRBJ2-1, with 9 positions matching TRBD2. Trimming at V came to 1 base and at J to 4 bases, leaving 14 bases not matched to a gene. The germline gives CDR1 LGHNA, CDR2 YSLEER. CDR3 size: 19 residues.

J is TRBJ2-1 and V is TRBV5-1, with a tentative D call TRBD1 (5 bases). The CDR3 sequence is 15 residues long. Trimming took 4 bases from V and 6 from J, leaving 17 bases between them. Germline V gene data show CDR1 as SGHRS and CDR2 as YFSETQ. CDR3 DNA sequence: TGCGCCAGCAGCCTTTTAGACAGCGAGGTCAATGAGCAGTTCTTC. Amino acids: CASSLLDSEVNEQFF. Together with reference TRBV5-1 and TRBJ2-1, the CDR3 gives the full variable domain: KAGVTQTPRYLIKTRGQQVTLSCSPISGHRSVSWYQQTPGQGLQFLFEYFSETQRNKGNFPGRFSGRQFSNSRSEMNVSTLELGDSALYLCASSLLDSEVNEQFFGPGTRLTVL.

J is TRBJ2-5 and V is TRBV5-1, with TRBD1 as a possible D gene (5 bases). Trimming pared 0 bases from V and 5 bases from J, leaving 14 bases between. Germline values: CDR1 SGHRS, CDR2 YFSETQ. The CDR3 consists of 15 residues. The chain's CDR3 is CASSLVNQGRETQYF. CDR3 nucleotides: TGCGCCAGCAGCTTGGTTAACCAGGGCCGGGAGACCCAGTACTTC.

This chain links TRBV24-1 with TRBJ1-2; D is uncertain. V lost 3 bases and J 5 bases, leaving 6 bases between the germline ends. CDR1 is KGHDR, CDR2 SFDVKD, per germline. This CDR3 spans 12 amino acids. In DNA, the CDR3 is TGTGCCACCAGTGATGGAGGGTATGGCTACACCTTC. It translates to CATSDGGYGYTF.

The J gene is TRBJ2-6, the V gene TRBV27; D not resolved. CDR1 and CDR2 (germline): MNHEY, SMNVEV (reference sequence). The CDR3 is made up of 18 amino acids. V lost 5 bases, J lost 2 bases, and 19 bases lay in between. In nucleotides, the CDR3 is TGTGCCAGCAGTCCCCTCTTTTACTCAGGAACTGGGGCCAACGTCCTGACTTTC. Its translation is CASSPLFYSGTGANVLTF.

The CDR3 reads CASSPSGSGRVLSYEQYF. CDR3 nucleotides: TGCGCCAGCAGCCCCAGCGGTAGCGGGAGGGTTCTCTCCTACGAGCAGTACTTC. V gene TRBV4-3 combines with J gene TRBJ2-7; 11 positions match TRBD2. V lost 4 bases, J lost 0 bases, and 11 bases stayed unmatched. The CDR3 spans 18 residues. Germline V gene sequence: CDR1 LGHNA, CDR2 YSLEER.

This clone was observed once. The chain employs TRBV27 and TRBJ1-1, with D unresolved. Trimming removed 3 bases from V and 3 bases from J, with 11 bases in between. This CDR3 comprises 14 residues. The germline V gene has CDR1 MNHEY and CDR2 SMNVEV (reference sequence). CDR3 in amino acids: CASSFSYRDTEAFF. The CDR3 nucleotides read TGTGCCAGCAGTTTCTCCTACCGGGACACTGAAGCTTTCTTT.

V is TRBV4-1 and J is TRBJ2-1; 10 nucleotides align to TRBD2. Unmatched junction bases numbered 11, after V lost 4 bases and J lost 8 bases. Germline CDR1 is MGHRA and CDR2 is YSYEKL. CDR3 length: 16 amino acids. CDR3 sequence (DNA): TGCGCCAGCAGCCTGCTGAGAGCGGGAGGGCCCCATGAGCAGTTCTTC. As protein: CASSLLRAGGPHEQFF.

This clone has only a few counts. V and J are TRBV27 and TRBJ2-2; maybe TRBD2 (5 bases). Germline loops: CDR1 MNHEY, CDR2 SMNVEV (reference sequence). V gave up 6 bases and J gave up 4 bases, with 9 bases separating them. The CDR3 is 13 amino acids. CDR3 bases: TGTGCCAGCAGACCTACTAGCACCGGGGAGCTGTTTTTT. Amino acids: CASRPTSTGELFF.

This rearrangement joins TRBV5-4 to TRBJ1-4; D call uncertain. Trimming removed 4 bases from V and 8 bases from J, with 12 bases in between. Germline-derived CDR1 and CDR2 are SGHNT and YYREEE (reference sequence). The CDR3 runs 13 residues. The CDR3 sequence: CASSISTAEKLFF. CDR3 DNA: TGTGCCAGCAGCATATCTACAGCCGAAAAACTGTTTTTT.

The chain employs TRBV2 and TRBJ1-4; no definite D call. Trimming removed 7 bases from V and 7 bases from J, with 10 bases in between. Germline lookup yields CDR1 SNHLY and CDR2 FYNNEI. This CDR3 region has 12 residues. CDR3 DNA: TGTGCCAGCACAAGGGAGGGTGAAAAACTGTTTTTT. It specifies CASTREGEKLFF.

Comments on this clone: This specimen includes other DNA sequences encoding the same CDR3. As DNA, the CDR3 is TGCGCCAGCAGCCTCGGGACAGGGGGGCAGCCCCAGCATTTT. Protein product: CASSLGTGGQPQHF. The chain combines TRBV5-1 with TRBJ1-5; TRBD1 matches 11 bases. This CDR3 spans 14 amino acids. Germline V lookup: CDR1 SGHRS, CDR2 YFSETQ. V gave up 4 bases and J gave up 7 bases; unmatched junction bases: 4.